One T cell receptor (beta chain) is described in this entry. The source of the sample is a study of cytomegalovirus exposure and HLA in healthy donors. 13 Jbeta primers and 60 Vbeta primers were used for the PCR. Assay: immunoSEQ multiplex PCR; the TCRdb copy retains only in-frame clones and omits some. This table holds about 100,000 clones, around 80% found once. Germline CDR1 and CDR2: SGHAT and FQNNGV. J lost 4 bases, V lost 1 base, and 5 bases had no gene match. The CDR3 is 16 residues long. The rearrangement joins TRBV11-2 to TRBJ2-2; 8 nucleotides align to TRBD2. This TCR came from a man younger than 40 in good health and CMV-seropositive. Sequencing was performed on PBMCs. In DNA, the CDR3 is TGTGCCAGCAGCTTAGGGGGACTAGTCGGCACCGGGGAGCTGTTTTTT. This translates into CASSLGGLVGTGELFF.